This is a list of T cell receptor beta chains from one sample in a study of OX40 agonist ivuxolimab in advanced cancers. The repertoire was sequenced with immunoSEQ multiplex PCR; TCRdb's copy has only in-frame clones and lacks some. This repertoire shows tens of thousands of clones, around 89% found once; its top ten account for more than 0.45%. The sample consisted of CD4+ or CD8+ T cells sorted from blood, taken in a trial of the OX40 agonist ivuxolimab. These receptors came from an adult with an advanced solid tumor such as melanoma, head and neck, liver or kidney cancer. CDR3s include the opening cysteine and the closing phenylalanine or tryptophan. D genes are given only for firm matches. A clone size is listed for some rows: how often the clone was seen (once, few, many), or a class if it is expanded.

abundance	v_gene	d_gene	j_gene	CDR3nt	CDR3aa
once	TRBV19	NA	TRBJ1-5	TGTGCCAGTACAGGGTTGGGGTATCAGCCCCAGCATTTT	CASTGLGYQPQHF
NA	TRBV2	NA	TRBJ2-5	TGTGCCAGCCGACTCAGGGGAGGGGAGACCCAGTACTTC	CASRLRGGETQYF
NA	TRBV5-6	TRBD1	TRBJ2-7	TGTGCCAGCAGCTTTACCGTACAGGGGATTCGCGACGAGCAGTACTTC	CASSFTVQGIRDEQYF
NA	TRBV27	TRBD2	TRBJ2-7	TGTGCCAGCAGGCGGGGGGCCGGAACTTACGAGCAGTACTTC	CASRRGAGTYEQYF
NA	TRBV6-5	NA	TRBJ1-1	TGTGCCAGCAGTTCGGAATTCATGAACACTGAAGCTTTCTTT	CASSSEFMNTEAFF
NA	TRBV11-2	NA	TRBJ2-5	TGTGCCAGCAGCTTAAATGGTTTAGAGACCCAGTACTTC	CASSLNGLETQYF
NA	TRBV7-8	NA	TRBJ2-7	TGTGCCACCTCAGCCAAAGGGCCCTCCTACGAGCAGTACTTC	CATSAKGPSYEQYF
NA	TRBV4-1	NA	TRBJ1-1	TGCGCCAGCAGCCAAGGAATTTTGGGGAGGAAGAACACTGAAGCTTTCTTT	CASSQGILGRKNTEAFF
NA	TRBV19	NA	TRBJ1-5	TGTGCCAGTAGTATAGAAAGGACCCGTGGGAATCAGCCCCAGCATTTT	CASSIERTRGNQPQHF
NA	TRBV5-1	NA	TRBJ1-1	TGCGCCAGCAGCTTGGAAGTGAACACTGAAGCTTTCTTT	CASSLEVNTEAFF
NA	TRBV25-1	TRBD1	TRBJ2-5	TGTGCCAGCAGTGATTACAGGGGCCAAGAGACCCAGTACTTC	CASSDYRGQETQYF
NA	TRBV2	NA	TRBJ1-1	TGTGCCAGCAGTGAAGCTACAGGGAGGAACACTGAAGCTTTCTTT	CASSEATGRNTEAFF
NA	TRBV18	NA	TRBJ1-1	TGTGCCAGCTCACCCGAACAGTACACTGAAGCTTTCTTT	CASSPEQYTEAFF
NA	TRBV19	NA	TRBJ1-2	TGTGCCAGTAGGGGCAGTACTAACTATGGCTACACCTTC	CASRGSTNYGYTF
NA	TRBV18	TRBD1	TRBJ2-7	TGTGCCAGCTCACCGGGACAGGGGTTCGGCAACGAGCAGTACTTC	CASSPGQGFGNEQYF
NA	TRBV6-1	TRBD1	TRBJ1-1	TGTGCCAGCAGTTCCAGACAGGGATTAAAAGCTTTCTTT	CASSSRQGLKAFF
once	TRBV5-1	TRBD1	TRBJ2-7	TGCGCCAGCAGCTTGATTCCCGGACAGGGGGGCGAGCAGTACTTC	CASSLIPGQGGEQYF
once	TRBV7-2	NA	TRBJ1-1	TGTGCCAGCAGCGCCCAGGGCAGAAGCACTAACACTGAAGCTTTCTTT	CASSAQGRSTNTEAFF
NA	TRBV9	NA	TRBJ1-2	TGTGCCAGCAGCGTAGCTGGGTTGGACTATGGCTACACCTTC	CASSVAGLDYGYTF
few	TRBV5-4	NA	TRBJ2-7	TGTGCCAGCAGCTTGCAGCGAACCTACGAGCAGTACTTC	CASSLQRTYEQYF
NA	TRBV6-5	NA	TRBJ1-3	TGTGCCAGCAGACTAGAGCCAGGCTCTGGAAACACCATATATTTT	CASRLEPGSGNTIYF
NA	TRBV29-1	TRBD2	TRBJ2-5	TGCAGCGTTGTAGAACTAGCGGGGGGGAAACCCCGCTGGGGGGAGACCCAGTACTTC	CSVVELAGGKPRWGETQYF
NA	TRBV5-1	NA	TRBJ2-5	TGCGCCAGCACCTCAAGGACTCAAGAGACCCAGTACTTC	CASTSRTQETQYF
NA	TRBV4-3	NA	TRBJ2-3	TGCGCCAGCAGCCAAGAGACCCTCACAGATACGCAGTATTTT	CASSQETLTDTQYF
NA	TRBV6-1	TRBD1	TRBJ2-3	TGTGCCAGCAGTCTACAGGGGAGCACAGATACGCAGTATTTT	CASSLQGSTDTQYF
NA	TRBV6-5	NA	TRBJ1-1	TGTGCCAGCAGTTCCCTCGGGGCGGGCACTGAAGCTTTCTTT	CASSSLGAGTEAFF
NA	TRBV4-3	NA	TRBJ1-2	TGCGCCAGCAGCCAAGCCGAAAGGTATGGCTACACCTTC	CASSQAERYGYTF
once	TRBV7-9	TRBD1	TRBJ1-5	TGTGCCAGCAGCTTGACAGGGGATTCTGATCAGCCCCAGCATTTT	CASSLTGDSDQPQHF
NA	TRBV19	NA	TRBJ1-1	TGTGCCAGTAGTACCCGTACAGGCGACACTGAAGCTTTCTTT	CASSTRTGDTEAFF
NA	TRBV4-2	TRBD1	TRBJ1-4	TGTGCCAGCAGCCAAGGGGTGACAGGGACTAATGAAAAACTGTTTTTT	CASSQGVTGTNEKLFF
NA	TRBV5-1	NA	TRBJ1-2	TGCGCCAGCAGCTTATCGGTTGGGGATGTCTATGGCTACACCTTC	CASSLSVGDVYGYTF
NA	TRBV25-1	NA	TRBJ1-2	TGTGCCAGCAGTGACGGGGGGGCTGTGTCCTACGGCTACACCTTC	CASSDGGAVSYGYTF
NA	TRBV7-9	NA	TRBJ2-6	TGTGCCAGCAGCGCACTCTCCTCTGGGGCCAACGTCCTGACTTTC	CASSALSSGANVLTF
NA	TRBV23-1	NA	TRBJ2-7	TGCGCCAGCAGTCAACGAAAGCAAGAGGACAGATACTACGAGCAGTACTTC	CASSQRKQEDRYYEQYF
NA	TRBV5-1	TRBD1	TRBJ2-4	TGCGCCAGCAGCATGACAGGGGTCAAAAACATTCAGTACTTC	CASSMTGVKNIQYF
NA	TRBV2	TRBD1	TRBJ2-1	TGTGCCAGCAGAAAGGGACAGGTCACCTACAATGAGCAGTTCTTC	CASRKGQVTYNEQFF
NA	TRBV19	TRBD1	TRBJ2-2	TGTGCCAGTAGTACCCAGGACAGGGGAGCCGGGGAGCTGTTTTTT	CASSTQDRGAGELFF
NA	TRBV2	NA	TRBJ2-5	TGTGCCAGCAGTGTGGAGACCCAGTACTTC	CASSVETQYF
once	TRBV19	NA	TRBJ2-3	TGTGCCAGTAAGGTTGGGGGGTCTGATACGCAGTATTTT	CASKVGGSDTQYF
NA	TRBV4-2	NA	TRBJ2-1	TGTGCCAGCAGCCCCTTTGGTGGGGGGGCCCCGGGTGAGCAGTTCTTC	CASSPFGGGAPGEQFF
NA	TRBV6-1	NA	TRBJ1-5	TGTGCCAGCAACGACATGACTAGCAATCAGCCCCAGCATTTT	CASNDMTSNQPQHF
NA	TRBV6-4	NA	TRBJ1-1	TGTGCCAGCAGTGACGAGGGATACACTGAAGCTTTCTTT	CASSDEGYTEAFF
NA	TRBV9	NA	TRBJ2-5	TGTGCCAGCAGCGCCTCCACCGCCCTACCCCAGTACTTC	CASSASTALPQYF
NA	TRBV7-3	NA	TRBJ2-3	TGTGCCAGCAGCTTAAGCACAGATACGCAGTATTTT	CASSLSTDTQYF
NA	TRBV11-3	NA	TRBJ1-1	TGTGCCAGCAGCGCAGAACCGGGGACTGAAGCTTTCTTT	CASSAEPGTEAFF
NA	TRBV7-6	NA	TRBJ2-3	TGTGCCAGCAGCTTTTCTGGGGATACGCAGTATTTT	CASSFSGDTQYF
NA	TRBV6-1	NA	TRBJ2-6	TGTGCCAGCATTTTAGACCAATCTGGGGCCAACGTCCTGACTTTC	CASILDQSGANVLTF
NA	TRBV10-3	NA	TRBJ2-5	TGTGCCATCAGTGAGGGCTCGAGGGGGGAGGAGACCCAGTACTTC	CAISEGSRGEETQYF
NA	TRBV4-3	NA	TRBJ2-2	TGCGCCAGCAGCCAATACGACCGGAACACCGGGGAGCTGTTTTTT	CASSQYDRNTGELFF
NA	TRBV7-3	NA	TRBJ2-5	TGTGCCAGCAGCTTAAGTTTGGGCGAGACCCAGTACTTC	CASSLSLGETQYF